The present entry profiles one T cell receptor beta chain with its context. 60 Vbeta and 13 Jbeta primers were used in PCR. Sequenced by immunoSEQ multiplex PCR; TCRdb stores in-frame clones only, minus some. The sample contains about 190,000 clones, roughly four fifths of which appear only once. The data belong to a study of cytomegalovirus exposure and HLA in healthy donors. Germline values: CDR1 LNHNV, CDR2 YYDKDF (reference sequence). Trimming removed 0 bases at V and 10 bases at J, with 19 bases between. The CDR3 has 16 residues. Material for sequencing was PBMCs. J is TRBJ2-1 and V is TRBV15; D possibly corresponds to TRBD1 (5 bases). The receptor was isolated from a young woman in good health and CMV-seropositive. Written as DNA, the CDR3 is TGTGCCACCAGCAGAGAATTGATACAGGCCGGTGGGGAGCAGTTCTTC. Translated: CATSRELIQAGGEQFF.